The sequence of this TCR beta chain was determined in a study of post-analysis software for immune sequencing data. Study in general: Patients with relapsing-remitting, secondary progressive and progressive-relapsing multiple sclerosis courses were all represented. Findings of the study overall: Batch-matched samples strongly co-clustered by F measure. Controls showed significantly higher normalized Chao1 diversity than did multiple sclerosis patients. The study found TRBV5-6, TRBV5-1 and TRBV20-1 among 5 or 6 TRBV segments more frequent in patients than controls.

The authors incorporated unique molecular identifiers into the TCR beta cDNA libraries. There were about 0.95 to 11 million T cells, and 510,000 or so cDNA molecules came from them. TCRdb reprocessed the PCR reads with MiXCR, giving one entry per CDR3 protein. The data contain about 770,000 distinct CDR3 sequences, just over 45% of them singletons. Trimming removed 5 bases at V and 10 bases at J, with 15 bases between. The CDR3 totals 13 residues. Germline assignment: CDR1 SEHNR and CDR2 FQNEAQ (reference sequence). The table lists this clonotype with a count of one. Its specificity is not known. The V and J genes are TRBV7-9 and TRBJ2-1, with a weak D call TRBD1 (5 bases). This receptor was taken from a girl aged 5-17 years with multiple sclerosis. Sequencing used blood. The CDR3 nucleotides read TGTGCCAGCAGCCCACAGAGCTGGGGCGAGCAGTTCTTC. It codes for CASSPQSWGEQFF.